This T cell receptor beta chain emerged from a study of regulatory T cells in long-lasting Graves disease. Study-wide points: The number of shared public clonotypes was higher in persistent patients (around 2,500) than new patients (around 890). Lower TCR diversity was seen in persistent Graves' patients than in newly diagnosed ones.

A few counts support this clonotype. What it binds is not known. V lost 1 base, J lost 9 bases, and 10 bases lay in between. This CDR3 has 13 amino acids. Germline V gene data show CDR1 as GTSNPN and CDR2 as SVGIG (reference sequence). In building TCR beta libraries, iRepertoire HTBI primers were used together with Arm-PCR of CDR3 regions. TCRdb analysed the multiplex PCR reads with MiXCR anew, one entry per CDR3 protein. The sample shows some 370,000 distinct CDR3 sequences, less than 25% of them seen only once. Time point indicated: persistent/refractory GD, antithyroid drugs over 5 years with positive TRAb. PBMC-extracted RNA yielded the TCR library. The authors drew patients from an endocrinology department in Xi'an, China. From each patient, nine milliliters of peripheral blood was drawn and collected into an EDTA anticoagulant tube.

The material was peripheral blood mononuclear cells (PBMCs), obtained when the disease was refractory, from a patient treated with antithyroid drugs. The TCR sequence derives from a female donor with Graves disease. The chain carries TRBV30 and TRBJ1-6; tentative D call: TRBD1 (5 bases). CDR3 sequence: CAWSAAGGSPLHF. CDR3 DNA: TGTGCCTGGAGTGCGGCCGGGGGTTCACCCCTCCACTTT.